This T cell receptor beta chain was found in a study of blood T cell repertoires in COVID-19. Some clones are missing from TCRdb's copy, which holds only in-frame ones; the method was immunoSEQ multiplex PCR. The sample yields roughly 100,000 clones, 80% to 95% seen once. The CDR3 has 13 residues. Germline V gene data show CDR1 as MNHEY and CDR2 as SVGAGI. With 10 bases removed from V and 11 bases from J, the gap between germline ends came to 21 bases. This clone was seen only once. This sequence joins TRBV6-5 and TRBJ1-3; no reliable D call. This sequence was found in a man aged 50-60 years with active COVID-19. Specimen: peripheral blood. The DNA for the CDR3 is TGTGCCACCTATACACCCTCGGAGGGTTCCATATATTTT. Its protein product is CATYTPSEGSIYF.